This T cell receptor beta chain was retrieved from a study of response to subunit inactivated influenza vaccine. The study, taken as a whole, reports: Authors suggested seasonal influenza vaccinations each recruit few new T cells.

Of note for this clonotype: Its antigen is unknown.

MiXCR was run by TCRdb on the RT-PCR reads, yielding one entry per CDR3 protein. The table lists about 530,000 distinct CDR3 sequences, 10% to 15% of them singletons. Germline V lookup: CDR1 SEHNR, CDR2 FQNEAQ (reference sequence). This CDR3 is built from 16 residues. Trimming removed 0 bases from V and 6 bases from J, with 16 bases in between. Material: PBMCs from blood, obtained 45 days after vaccination. This TCR was recovered from a man between 50 and 59 years old who received an inactivated influenza vaccine. The chain carries TRBV7-9 and TRBJ2-3; D is possibly TRBD1 or TRBD2 (6 bases each). The CDR3 DNA reads TGTGCCAGCAGCTTAGCGGGCCGGGGGCGGTTGGATACGCAGTATTTT. This gives the protein CASSLAGRGRLDTQYF.